This T cell receptor (beta chain) was recovered during a study of cytomegalovirus exposure and HLA in healthy donors. About the research overall: The platform used for the approximately 130 validation repertoires matched that of the 666 first-cohort repertoires, a later analysis reported.

The V end was cut by 2 bases, the J end by 0 bases, with 14 bases between. The CDR3 covers 16 residues. The V gene's germline CDR1 is SGHTS and CDR2 YDEGEE. Produced via immunoSEQ multiplex PCR; TCRdb's table is partial and in-frame only. The table lists about 130,000 clones, roughly 89% of them singletons. Study outcomes and limitations: The tendency of first-cohort TCR clusters to co-occur in the 120 validation repertoires was identified by a subsequent analysis. The study labeled 180 or so TCR beta chains cytomegalovirus-associated. In vitro experiments confirmed that a few CMV-associated chains were specific for CMV antigens.

Comments on this clone: Its matching antigen is unknown.

Sequenced input: PBMCs. The chain is built from TRBV5-8 and TRBJ1-1; D remains ambiguous. This clonotype was sampled from a woman between 18 and 29 years old in good health and CMV-seropositive. The CDR3 coding sequence is TGTGCCAGCAGCTTCGGACTGTTCGGTGTGAACACTGAAGCTTTCTTT. Translating gives CASSFGLFGVNTEAFF.